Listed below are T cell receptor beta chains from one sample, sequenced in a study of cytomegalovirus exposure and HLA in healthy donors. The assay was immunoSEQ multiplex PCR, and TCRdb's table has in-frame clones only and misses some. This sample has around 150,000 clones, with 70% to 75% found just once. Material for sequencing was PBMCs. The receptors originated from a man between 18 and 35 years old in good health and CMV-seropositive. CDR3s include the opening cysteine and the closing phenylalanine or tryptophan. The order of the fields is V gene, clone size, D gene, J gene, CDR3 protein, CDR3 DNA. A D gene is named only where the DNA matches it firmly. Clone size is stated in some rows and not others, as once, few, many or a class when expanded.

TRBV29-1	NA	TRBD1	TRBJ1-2	CSGTSGQGPRGYGYTF	TGCAGTGGCACCTCGGGACAGGGACCGAGGGGCTATGGCTACACCTTC
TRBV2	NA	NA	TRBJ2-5	CASKVGRETQYF	TGTGCCAGCAAGGTGGGGAGAGAGACCCAGTACTTC
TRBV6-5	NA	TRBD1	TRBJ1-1	CASSYRTGHTEAFF	TGTGCCAGCAGTTACCGGACAGGACACACTGAAGCTTTCTTT
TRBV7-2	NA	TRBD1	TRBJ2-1	CASSRSGTGSYNEQFF	TGTGCCAGCAGCCGGAGTGGGACAGGGAGCTACAATGAGCAGTTCTTC
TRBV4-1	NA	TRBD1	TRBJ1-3	CASSQVHQKALPGGSF	TGCGCCAGCAGCCAGGTCCACCAAAAAGCCTTGCCAGGGGGTTCCTTT
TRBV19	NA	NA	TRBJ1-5	CASRSGVESNQPQHF	TGTGCCAGTAGATCAGGGGTGGAGAGCAATCAGCCCCAGCATTTT
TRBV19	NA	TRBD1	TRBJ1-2	CASSLGQLLTNYGYTF	TGTGCCAGTAGCCTGGGACAGTTACTTACTAACTATGGCTACACCTTC
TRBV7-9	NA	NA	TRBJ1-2	CASRGATGPDVLYGYTF	TGTGCCAGCAGGGGGGCGACAGGACCTGATGTGCTCTATGGCTACACCTTC
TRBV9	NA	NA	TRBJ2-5	CASSEAGGQQETQYF	TGTGCCAGCAGCGAGGCCGGGGGGCAGCAAGAGACCCAGTACTTC
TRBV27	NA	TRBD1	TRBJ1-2	CASSFPGQGYTF	TGTGCCAGCAGTTTCCCGGGACAGGGCTACACCTTC
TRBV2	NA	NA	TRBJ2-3	CASSERGSTDTQYF	TGTGCCAGCAGTGAAAGGGGGAGCACAGATACGCAGTATTTT
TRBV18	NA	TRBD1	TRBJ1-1	CASSLRGRDSEAFF	TGTGCCAGCTCCCTAAGGGGACGGGACAGTGAAGCTTTCTTT
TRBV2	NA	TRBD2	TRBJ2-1	CASSEAGGSYNEQFF	TGTGCCAGCAGTGAGGCGGGGGGCTCCTACAATGAGCAGTTCTTC
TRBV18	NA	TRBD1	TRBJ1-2	CASSPDREDGYTF	TGTGCCAGCTCACCCGACAGGGAAGATGGCTACACCTTC
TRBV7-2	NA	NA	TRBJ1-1	CASSFLQADTEAFF	TGTGCCAGCAGCTTTTTGCAGGCTGACACTGAAGCTTTCTTT
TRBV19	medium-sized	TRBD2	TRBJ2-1	CASRKTSGAYNEQFF	TGTGCCAGTAGGAAGACTAGCGGGGCCTACAATGAGCAGTTCTTC
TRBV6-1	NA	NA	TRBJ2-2	CASSDTVTGELFF	TGTGCCAGCAGTGATACAGTCACCGGGGAGCTGTTTTTT
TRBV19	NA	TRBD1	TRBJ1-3	CATSGQGAIFGGNTIYF	TGTGCCACGTCGGGACAGGGGGCGATTTTCGGTGGAAACACCATATATTTT
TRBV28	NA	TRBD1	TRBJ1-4	CASSAGGPNEKLFF	TGTGCCAGCAGCGCAGGGGGCCCTAATGAAAAACTGTTTTTT
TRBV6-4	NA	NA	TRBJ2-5	CASSAEEGLPQYF	TGTGCCAGCAGTGCCGAGGAGGGCCTCCCCCAGTACTTC
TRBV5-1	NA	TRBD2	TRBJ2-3	CASSQGLVASTDTQYF	TGCGCCAGCAGCCAAGGACTAGTGGCTAGCACAGATACGCAGTATTTT
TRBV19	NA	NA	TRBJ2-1	CASSFQINEQFF	TGTGCCAGTAGTTTCCAGATCAATGAGCAGTTCTTC
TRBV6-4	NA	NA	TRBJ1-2	CASSVEGGSPNGYTF	TGTGCCAGCAGTGTCGAGGGGGGGTCTCCCAATGGCTACACCTTC
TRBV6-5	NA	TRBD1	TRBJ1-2	CASSWGQTNYGYTF	TGTGCCAGCAGTTGGGGACAGACTAACTATGGCTACACCTTC
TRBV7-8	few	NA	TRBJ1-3	CASSLHLLPIGNTIYF	TGTGCCAGCAGCCTTCATCTACTCCCCATAGGAAACACCATATATTTT
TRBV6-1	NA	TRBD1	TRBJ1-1	CASSRDSLTNTEAFF	TGTGCCAGCAGCCGGGACAGCCTTACGAACACTGAAGCTTTCTTT
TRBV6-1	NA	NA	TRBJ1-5	CASSEAEEGSQPQHF	TGTGCCAGCAGTGAAGCGGAGGAGGGTTCTCAGCCCCAGCATTTT
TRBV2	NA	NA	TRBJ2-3	CASTPTGDTQYF	TGTGCCAGCACCCCGACAGGAGATACGCAGTATTTT
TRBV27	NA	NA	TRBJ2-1	CASSFGGEQFF	TGTGCCAGCAGTTTCGGGGGTGAGCAGTTCTTC
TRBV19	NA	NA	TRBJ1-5	CASGIDSNPQWPQHF	TGTGCCAGCGGCATCGACAGCAATCCCCAATGGCCCCAGCATTTT
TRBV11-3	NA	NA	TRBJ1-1	CASSPFEDFSEAFF	TGTGCCAGCAGCCCCTTCGAGGATTTTTCTGAAGCTTTCTTT
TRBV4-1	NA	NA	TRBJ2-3	CASSRSRERTDTQYF	TGCGCCAGCAGTAGGTCCAGGGAAAGGACAGATACGCAGTATTTT
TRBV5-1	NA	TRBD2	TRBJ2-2	CASSLRLAESTGELFF	TGCGCCAGCAGCTTGCGGCTAGCGGAGTCCACCGGGGAGCTGTTTTTT
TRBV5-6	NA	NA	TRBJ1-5	CASSLATGSQPQHF	TGTGCCAGCAGCTTGGCGACTGGGTCCCAGCCCCAGCATTTT
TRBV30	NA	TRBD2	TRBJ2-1	CAWSPHSGTSGRGASYNEQFF	TGTGCCTGGAGTCCCCATTCCGGGACTAGCGGGAGGGGGGCCTCCTACAATGAGCAGTTCTTC
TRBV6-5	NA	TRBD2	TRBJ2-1	CASSYRAGGLYNEQFF	TGTGCCAGCAGTTACCGAGCGGGGGGGCTATACAATGAGCAGTTCTTC
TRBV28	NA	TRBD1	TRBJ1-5	CASSLDREDNQPQHF	TGTGCCAGCAGCTTGGACAGGGAGGACAATCAGCCCCAGCATTTT